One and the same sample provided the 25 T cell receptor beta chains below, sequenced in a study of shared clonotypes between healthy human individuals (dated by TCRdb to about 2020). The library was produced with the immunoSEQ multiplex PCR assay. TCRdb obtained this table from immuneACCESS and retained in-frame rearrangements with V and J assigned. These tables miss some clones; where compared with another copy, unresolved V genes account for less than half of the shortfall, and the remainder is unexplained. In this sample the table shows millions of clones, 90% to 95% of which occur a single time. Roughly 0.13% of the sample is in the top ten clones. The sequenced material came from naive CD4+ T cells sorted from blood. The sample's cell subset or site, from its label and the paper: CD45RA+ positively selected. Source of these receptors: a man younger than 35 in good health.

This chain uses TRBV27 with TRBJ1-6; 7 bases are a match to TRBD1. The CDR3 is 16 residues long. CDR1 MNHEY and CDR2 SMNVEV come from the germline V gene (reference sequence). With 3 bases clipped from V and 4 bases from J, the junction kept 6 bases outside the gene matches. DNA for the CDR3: TGTGCCAGCAGTTTTACCCCGGGACAGTATAATTCACCCCTCCACTTT. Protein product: CASSFTPGQYNSPLHF.

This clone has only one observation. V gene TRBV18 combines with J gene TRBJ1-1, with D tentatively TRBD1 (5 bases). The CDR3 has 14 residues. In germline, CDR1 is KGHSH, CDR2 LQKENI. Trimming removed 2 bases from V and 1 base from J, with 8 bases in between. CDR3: CASSPGTSNTEAFF. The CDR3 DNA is TGTGCCAGCTCACCAGGGACCTCGAACACTGAAGCTTTCTTT. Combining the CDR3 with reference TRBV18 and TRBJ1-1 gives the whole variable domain NAGVMQNPRHLVRRRGQEARLRCSPMKGHSHVYWYRQLPEEGLKFMVYLQKENIIDESGMPKERFSAEFPKEGPSILRIQQVVRGDSAAYFCASSPGTSNTEAFFGQGTRLTVV.

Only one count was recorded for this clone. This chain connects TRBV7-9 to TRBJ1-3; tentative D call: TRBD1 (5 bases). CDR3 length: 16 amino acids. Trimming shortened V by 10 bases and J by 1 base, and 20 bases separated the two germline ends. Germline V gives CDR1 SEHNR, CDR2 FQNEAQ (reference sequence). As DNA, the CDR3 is TGTGCCACCCGGGGGGAGACAGCTCCATCTGGAAACACCATATATTTT. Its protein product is CATRGETAPSGNTIYF.

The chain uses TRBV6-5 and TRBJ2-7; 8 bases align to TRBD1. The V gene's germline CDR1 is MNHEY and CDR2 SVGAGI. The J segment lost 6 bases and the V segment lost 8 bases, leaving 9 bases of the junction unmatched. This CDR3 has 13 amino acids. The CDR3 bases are TGTGCCAGCGAACCTTCAGGGGGCGGCGAGCAGTACTTC. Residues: CASEPSGGGEQYF.

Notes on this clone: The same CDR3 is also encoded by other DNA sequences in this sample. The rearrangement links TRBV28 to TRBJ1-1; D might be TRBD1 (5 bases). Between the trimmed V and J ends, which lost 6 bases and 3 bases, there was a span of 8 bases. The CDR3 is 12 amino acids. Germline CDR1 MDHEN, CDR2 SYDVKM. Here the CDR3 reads CASRGQDTEAFF. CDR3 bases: TGTGCCAGCAGGGGGCAAGACACTGAAGCTTTCTTT.

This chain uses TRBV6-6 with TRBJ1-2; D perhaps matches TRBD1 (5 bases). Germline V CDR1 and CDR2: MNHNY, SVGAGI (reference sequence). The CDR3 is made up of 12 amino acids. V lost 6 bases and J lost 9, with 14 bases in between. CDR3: CASRAQEYSYTF. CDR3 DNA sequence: TGTGCCAGCAGGGCACAGGAGTACAGCTACACCTTC.

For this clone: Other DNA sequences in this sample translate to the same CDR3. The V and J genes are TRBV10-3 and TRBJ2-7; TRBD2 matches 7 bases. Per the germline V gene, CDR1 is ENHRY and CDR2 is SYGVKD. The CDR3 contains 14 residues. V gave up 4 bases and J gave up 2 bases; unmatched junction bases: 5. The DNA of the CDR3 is TGTGCCATCAGTGCTGGGGGAGGGACCTACGAGCAGTACTTC. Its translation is CAISAGGGTYEQYF.

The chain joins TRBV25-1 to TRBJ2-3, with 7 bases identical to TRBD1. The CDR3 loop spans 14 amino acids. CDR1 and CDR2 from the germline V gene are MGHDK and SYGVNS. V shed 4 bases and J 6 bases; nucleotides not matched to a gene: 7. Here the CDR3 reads CASSVSGGKDTQYF. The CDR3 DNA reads TGTGCCAGCAGTGTGTCAGGGGGAAAGGATACGCAGTATTTT.

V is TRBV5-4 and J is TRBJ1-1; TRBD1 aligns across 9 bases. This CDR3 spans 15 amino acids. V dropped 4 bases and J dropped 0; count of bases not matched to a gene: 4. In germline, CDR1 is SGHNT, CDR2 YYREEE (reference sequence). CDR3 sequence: CASSAGQGLNTEAFF. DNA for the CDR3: TGTGCCAGCAGCGCGGGACAGGGACTGAACACTGAAGCTTTCTTT.

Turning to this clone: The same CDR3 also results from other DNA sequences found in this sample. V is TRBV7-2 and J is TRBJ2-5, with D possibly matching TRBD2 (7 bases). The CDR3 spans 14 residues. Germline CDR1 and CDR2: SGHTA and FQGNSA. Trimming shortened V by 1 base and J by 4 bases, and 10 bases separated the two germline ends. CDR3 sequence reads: CASSLGGGAETQYF. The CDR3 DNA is TGTGCCAGCAGCTTAGGTGGGGGGGCAGAGACCCAGTACTTC.

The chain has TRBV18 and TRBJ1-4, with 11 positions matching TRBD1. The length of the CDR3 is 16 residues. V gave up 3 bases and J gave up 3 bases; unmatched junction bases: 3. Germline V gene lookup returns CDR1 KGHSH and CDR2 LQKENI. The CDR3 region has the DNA TGTGCCAGCTCACCGGGACAGGGGGGAGCTAATGAAAAACTGTTTTTT. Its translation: CASSPGQGGANEKLFF.

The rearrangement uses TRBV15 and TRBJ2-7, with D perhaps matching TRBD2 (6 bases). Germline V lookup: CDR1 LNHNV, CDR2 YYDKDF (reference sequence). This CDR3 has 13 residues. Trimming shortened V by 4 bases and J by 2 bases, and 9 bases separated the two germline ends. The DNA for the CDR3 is TGTGCCACCAGCACCGGGAGCACCTACGAGCAGTACTTC. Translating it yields CATSTGSTYEQYF.

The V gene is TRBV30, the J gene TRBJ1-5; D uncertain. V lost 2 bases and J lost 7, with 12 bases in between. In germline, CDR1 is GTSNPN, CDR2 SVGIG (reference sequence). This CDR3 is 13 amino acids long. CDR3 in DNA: TGTGCCTGGAGTTCTAAGGGTGGGCAGCCCCAGCATTTT. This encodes CAWSSKGGQPQHF. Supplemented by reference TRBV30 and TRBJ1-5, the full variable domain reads SQTIHQWPATLVQPVGSPLSLECTVEGTSNPNLYWYRQAAGRGLQLLFYSVGIGQISSEVPQNLSASRPQDRQFILSSKKLLLSDSGFYLCAWSSKGGQPQHFGDGTRLSIL.

The CDR3 nucleotides read TGTGCCAGCAGTGGACAGGGGGCGCCTGGAGCTGGCTACACCTTC. It yields the protein CASSGQGAPGAGYTF. The chain employs TRBV2 and TRBJ1-2; 10 nucleotides align to TRBD1. The ends lost 4 bases at V and 7 bases at J; junction bases unmatched: 9. This CDR3 contains 15 residues. From germline, CDR1 is SNHLY and CDR2 FYNNEI. The whole variable domain, filled in from reference TRBV2 and TRBJ1-2, reads EPEVTQTPSHQVTQMGQEVILRCVPISNHLYFYWYRQILGQKVEFLVSFYNNEISEKSEIFDDQFSVERPDGSNFTLKIRSTKLEDSAMYFCASSGQGAPGAGYTFGSGTRLTVV.

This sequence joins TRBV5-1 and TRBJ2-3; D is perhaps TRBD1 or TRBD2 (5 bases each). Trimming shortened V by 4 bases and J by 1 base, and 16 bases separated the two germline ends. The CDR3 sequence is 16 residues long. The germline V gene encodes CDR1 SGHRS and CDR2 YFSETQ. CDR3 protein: CASSIGGELGTDTQYF. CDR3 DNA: TGCGCCAGCAGCATTGGGGGAGAACTAGGCACAGATACGCAGTATTTT.

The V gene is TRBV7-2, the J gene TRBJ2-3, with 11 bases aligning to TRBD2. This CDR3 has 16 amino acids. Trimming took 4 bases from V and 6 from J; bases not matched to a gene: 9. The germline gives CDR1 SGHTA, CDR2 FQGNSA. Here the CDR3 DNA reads TGTGCCAGCAGCTCGATCGGACTAGCGGGCAGCGATACGCAGTATTTT. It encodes CASSSIGLAGSDTQYF.

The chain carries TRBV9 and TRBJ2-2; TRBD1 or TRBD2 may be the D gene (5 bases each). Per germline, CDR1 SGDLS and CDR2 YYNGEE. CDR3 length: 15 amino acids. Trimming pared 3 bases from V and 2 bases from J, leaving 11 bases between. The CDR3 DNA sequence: TGTGCCAGCAGCGGTGGGACCTTTAACACCGGGGAGCTGTTTTTT. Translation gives CASSGGTFNTGELFF.

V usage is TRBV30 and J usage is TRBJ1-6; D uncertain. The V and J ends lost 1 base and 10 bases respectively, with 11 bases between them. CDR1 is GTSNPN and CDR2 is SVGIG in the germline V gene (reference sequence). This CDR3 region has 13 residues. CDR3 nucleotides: TGTGCCTGGAGTGGGTCAGTGGGATCACCCCTCCACTTT. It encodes CAWSGSVGSPLHF.

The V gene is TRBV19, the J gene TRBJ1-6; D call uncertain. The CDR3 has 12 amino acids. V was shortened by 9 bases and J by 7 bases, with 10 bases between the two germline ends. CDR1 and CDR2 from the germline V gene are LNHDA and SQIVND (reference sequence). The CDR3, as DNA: TGTGCCAGCGCGCAGGTCAATTCACCCCTCCACTTT. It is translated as CASAQVNSPLHF. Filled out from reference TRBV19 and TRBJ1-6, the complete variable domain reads DGGITQSPKYLFRKEGQNVTLSCEQNLNHDAMYWYRQDPGQGLRLIYYSQIVNDFQKGDIAEGYSVSREKKESFPLTVTSAQKNPTAFYLCASAQVNSPLHFGNGTRLTVT.

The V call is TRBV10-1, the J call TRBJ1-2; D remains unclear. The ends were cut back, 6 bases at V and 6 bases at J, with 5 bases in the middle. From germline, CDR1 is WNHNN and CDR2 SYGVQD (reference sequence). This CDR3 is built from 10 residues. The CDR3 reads CASSPHGYTF. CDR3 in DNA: TGCGCCAGCAGCCCTCATGGCTACACCTTC.

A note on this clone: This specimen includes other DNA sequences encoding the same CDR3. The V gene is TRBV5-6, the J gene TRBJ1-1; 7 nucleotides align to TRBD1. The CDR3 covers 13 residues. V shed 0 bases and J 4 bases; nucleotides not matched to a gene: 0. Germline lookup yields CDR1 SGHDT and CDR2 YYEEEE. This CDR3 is CASSLDRGTEAFF. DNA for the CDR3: TGTGCCAGCAGCTTGGACAGGGGCACTGAAGCTTTCTTT.

As DNA, the CDR3 is TGCGCCAGCAGCTCGTGGTCGGGGGATGAAAAACTGTTTTTT. This sequence encodes CASSSWSGDEKLFF. The chain uses TRBV5-1 and TRBJ1-4; D may be TRBD1 (5 bases). CDR3 length: 14 amino acids. From germline, CDR1 is SGHRS and CDR2 YFSETQ. The V end was cut by 3 bases, the J end by 6 bases, with 12 bases between.

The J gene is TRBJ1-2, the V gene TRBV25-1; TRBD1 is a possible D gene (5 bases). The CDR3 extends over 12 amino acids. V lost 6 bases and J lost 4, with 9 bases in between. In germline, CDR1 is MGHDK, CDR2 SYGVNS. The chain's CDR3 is CASRGGIYGYTF. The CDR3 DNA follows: TGTGCCAGCAGGGGGGGGATCTATGGCTACACCTTC.

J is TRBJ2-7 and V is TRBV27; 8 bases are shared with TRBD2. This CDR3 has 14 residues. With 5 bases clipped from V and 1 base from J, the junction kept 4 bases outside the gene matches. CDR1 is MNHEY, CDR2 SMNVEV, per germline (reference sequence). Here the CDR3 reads CASSNKRESYEQYF. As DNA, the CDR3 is TGTGCCAGCAGTAATAAGCGGGAGTCCTACGAGCAGTACTTC.

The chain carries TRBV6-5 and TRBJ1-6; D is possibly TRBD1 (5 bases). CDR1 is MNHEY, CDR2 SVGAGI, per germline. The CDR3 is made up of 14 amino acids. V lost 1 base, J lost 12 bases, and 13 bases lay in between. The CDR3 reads CASSYLGRAVPLHF. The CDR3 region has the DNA TGTGCCAGCAGTTACTTGGGACGGGCTGTACCCCTCCACTTT.